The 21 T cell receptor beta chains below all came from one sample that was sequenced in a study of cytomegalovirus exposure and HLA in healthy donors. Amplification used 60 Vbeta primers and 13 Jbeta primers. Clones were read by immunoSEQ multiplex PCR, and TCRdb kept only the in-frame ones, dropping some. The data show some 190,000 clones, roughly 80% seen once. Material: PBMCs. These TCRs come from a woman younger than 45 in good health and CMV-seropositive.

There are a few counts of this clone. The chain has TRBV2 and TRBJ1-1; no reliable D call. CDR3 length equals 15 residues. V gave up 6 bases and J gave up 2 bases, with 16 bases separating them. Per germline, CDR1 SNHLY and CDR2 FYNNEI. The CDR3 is CASRRREGGNTEAFF. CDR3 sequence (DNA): TGTGCCAGCAGGAGGCGGGAGGGCGGAAACACTGAAGCTTTCTTT. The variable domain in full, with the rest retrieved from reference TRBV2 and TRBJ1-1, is EPEVTQTPSHQVTQMGQEVILRCVPISNHLYFYWYRQILGQKVEFLVSFYNNEISEKSEIFDDQFSVERPDGSNFTLKIRSTKLEDSAMYFCASRRREGGNTEAFFGQGTRLTVV.

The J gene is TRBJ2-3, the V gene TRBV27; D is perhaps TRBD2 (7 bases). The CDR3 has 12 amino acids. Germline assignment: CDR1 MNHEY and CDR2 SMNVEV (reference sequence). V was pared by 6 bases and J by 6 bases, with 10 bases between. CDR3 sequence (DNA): TGTGCCAGCAGCCGGGGGGCTGATACGCAGTATTTT. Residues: CASSRGADTQYF.

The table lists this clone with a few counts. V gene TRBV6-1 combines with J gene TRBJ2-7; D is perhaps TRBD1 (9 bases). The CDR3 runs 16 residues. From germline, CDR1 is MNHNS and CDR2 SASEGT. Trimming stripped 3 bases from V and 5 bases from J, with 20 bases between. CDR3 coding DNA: TGTGCCAGCAGTGATTCGGGAGGGACAGGGTCCAACGAGCAGTACTTC. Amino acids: CASSDSGGTGSNEQYF.

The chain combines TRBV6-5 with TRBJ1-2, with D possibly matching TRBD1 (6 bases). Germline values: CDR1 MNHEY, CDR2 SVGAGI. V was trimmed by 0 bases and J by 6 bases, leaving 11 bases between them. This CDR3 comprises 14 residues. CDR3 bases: TGTGCCAGCAGTTACTCCTCGGACAGTAATGGCTACACCTTC. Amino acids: CASSYSSDSNGYTF.

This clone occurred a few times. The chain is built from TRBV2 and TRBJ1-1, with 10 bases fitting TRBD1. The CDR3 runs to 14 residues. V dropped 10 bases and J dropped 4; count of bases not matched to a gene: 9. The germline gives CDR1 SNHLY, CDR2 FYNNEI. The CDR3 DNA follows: TGTGCCACTTCGGGACAGGGGTTCGGCACTGAAGCTTTCTTT. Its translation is CATSGQGFGTEAFF.

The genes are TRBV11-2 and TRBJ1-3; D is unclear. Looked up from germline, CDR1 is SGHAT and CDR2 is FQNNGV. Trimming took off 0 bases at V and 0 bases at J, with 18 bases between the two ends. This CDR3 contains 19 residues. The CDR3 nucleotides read TGTGCCAGCAGCTTAGATTCGGTACAGACCATTAACTCTGGAAACACCATATATTTT. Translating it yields CASSLDSVQTINSGNTIYF. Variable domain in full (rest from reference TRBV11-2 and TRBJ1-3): EAGVAQSPRYKIIEKRQSVAFWCNPISGHATLYWYQQILGQGPKLLIQFQNNGVVDDSQLPKDRFSAERLKGVDSTLKIQPAKLEDSAVYLCASSLDSVQTINSGNTIYFGEGSWLTVV.

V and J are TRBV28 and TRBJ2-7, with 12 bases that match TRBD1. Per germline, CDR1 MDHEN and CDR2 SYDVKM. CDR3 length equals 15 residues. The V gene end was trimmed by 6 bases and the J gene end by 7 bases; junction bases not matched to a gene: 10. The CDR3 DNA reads TGTGCCAGCAGCTCCGGGACAGGGGGCGAAGGTGAGCAGTACTTC. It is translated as CASSSGTGGEGEQYF.

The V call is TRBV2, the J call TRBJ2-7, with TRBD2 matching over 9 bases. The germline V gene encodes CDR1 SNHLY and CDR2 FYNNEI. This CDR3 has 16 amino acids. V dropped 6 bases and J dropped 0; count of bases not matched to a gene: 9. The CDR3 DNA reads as TGTGCCAGCAGGGGGCTAGCGGGGCCAGGCTCCTACGAGCAGTACTTC. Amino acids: CASRGLAGPGSYEQYF. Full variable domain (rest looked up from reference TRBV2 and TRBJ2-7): EPEVTQTPSHQVTQMGQEVILRCVPISNHLYFYWYRQILGQKVEFLVSFYNNEISEKSEIFDDQFSVERPDGSNFTLKIRSTKLEDSAMYFCASRGLAGPGSYEQYFGPGTRLTVT.

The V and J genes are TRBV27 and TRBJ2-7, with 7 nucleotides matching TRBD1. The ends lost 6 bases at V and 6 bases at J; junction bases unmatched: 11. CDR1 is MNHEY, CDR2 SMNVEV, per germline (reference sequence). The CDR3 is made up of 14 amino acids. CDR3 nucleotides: TGTGCCAGCAGCACCCGCCCCGCAGGGGGCGAGCAGTACTTC. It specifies CASSTRPAGGEQYF.

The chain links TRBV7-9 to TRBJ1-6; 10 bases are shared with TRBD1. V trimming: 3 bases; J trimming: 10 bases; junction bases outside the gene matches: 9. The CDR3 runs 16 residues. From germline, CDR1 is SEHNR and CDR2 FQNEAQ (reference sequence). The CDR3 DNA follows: TGTGCCAGCAGCTTGGGACAGGGGAATACGGGATCACCCCTCCACTTT. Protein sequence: CASSLGQGNTGSPLHF.

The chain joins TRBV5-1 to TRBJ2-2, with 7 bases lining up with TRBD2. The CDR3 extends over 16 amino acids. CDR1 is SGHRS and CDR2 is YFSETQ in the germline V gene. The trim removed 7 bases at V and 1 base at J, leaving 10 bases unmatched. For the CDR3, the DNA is TGCGCCAGCCGGCGCCCCCTAGCGGTGAACACCGGGGAGCTGTTTTTT. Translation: CASRRPLAVNTGELFF.

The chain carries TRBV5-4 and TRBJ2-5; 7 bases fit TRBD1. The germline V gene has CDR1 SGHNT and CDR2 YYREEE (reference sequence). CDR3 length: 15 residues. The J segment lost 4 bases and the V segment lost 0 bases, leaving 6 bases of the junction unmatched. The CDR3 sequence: CASSLGQGWGETQYF. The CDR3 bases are TGTGCCAGCAGCTTGGGACAGGGATGGGGAGAGACCCAGTACTTC.

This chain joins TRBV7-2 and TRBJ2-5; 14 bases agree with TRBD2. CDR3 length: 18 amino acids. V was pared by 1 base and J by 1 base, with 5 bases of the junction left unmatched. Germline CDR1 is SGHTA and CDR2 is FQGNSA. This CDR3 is CASSLVGTSGRGQETQYF. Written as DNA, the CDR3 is TGTGCCAGCAGCTTAGTTGGGACTAGCGGGAGAGGCCAAGAGACCCAGTACTTC.

DNA for the CDR3: TGTGCCAGCAGCTTTGACGAGAGTCGGGCAGATACGCAGTATTTT. This translates into CASSFDESRADTQYF. V and J are TRBV7-9 and TRBJ2-3; D gene unclear. The CDR3 consists of 15 residues. The germline V gene encodes CDR1 SEHNR and CDR2 FQNEAQ (reference sequence). Trimming took off 3 bases at V and 4 bases at J, with 14 bases between the two ends.

The CDR3 bases are TGTGCCAGCAGCGTGGGCGGGAGGGCAGGGGATGAGCAGTTCTTC. Encoded protein: CASSVGGRAGDEQFF. The V and J genes are TRBV9 and TRBJ2-1; the match to TRBD2 covers 9 bases. With V trimmed by 2 bases and J by 8 bases, 8 bases remained unmatched. Looked up from germline, CDR1 is SGDLS and CDR2 is YYNGEE. This CDR3 region has 15 residues.

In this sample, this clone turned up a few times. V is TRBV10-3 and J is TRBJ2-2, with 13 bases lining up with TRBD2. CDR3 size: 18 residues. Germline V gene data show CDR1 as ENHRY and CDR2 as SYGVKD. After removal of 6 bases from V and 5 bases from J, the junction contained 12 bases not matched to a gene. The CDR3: CAISPSGLAGERTGELFF. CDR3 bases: TGTGCCATCAGCCCCTCCGGACTAGCGGGAGAGAGGACCGGGGAGCTGTTTTTT.

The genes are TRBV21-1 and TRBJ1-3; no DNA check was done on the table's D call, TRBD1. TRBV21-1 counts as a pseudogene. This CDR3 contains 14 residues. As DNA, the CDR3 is TGTGCCAGCAGCAGTAGGCAGGGTCGAGTCACCATATATTTT. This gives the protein CASSSRQGRVTIYF.

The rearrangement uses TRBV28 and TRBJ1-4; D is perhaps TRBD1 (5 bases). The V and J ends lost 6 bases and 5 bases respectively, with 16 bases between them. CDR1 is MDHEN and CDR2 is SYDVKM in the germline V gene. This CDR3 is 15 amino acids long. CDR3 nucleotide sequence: TGTGCCAGCAGCCGCCCGGGGGTGCCAAATGAAAAACTGTTTTTT. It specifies CASSRPGVPNEKLFF.

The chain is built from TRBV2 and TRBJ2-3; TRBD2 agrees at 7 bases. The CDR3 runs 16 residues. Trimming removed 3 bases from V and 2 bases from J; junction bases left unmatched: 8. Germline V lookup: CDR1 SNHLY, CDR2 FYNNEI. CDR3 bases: TGTGCCAGCAGTGATGGGCGGGGGAGTACCACAGATACGCAGTATTTT. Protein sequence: CASSDGRGSTTDTQYF.

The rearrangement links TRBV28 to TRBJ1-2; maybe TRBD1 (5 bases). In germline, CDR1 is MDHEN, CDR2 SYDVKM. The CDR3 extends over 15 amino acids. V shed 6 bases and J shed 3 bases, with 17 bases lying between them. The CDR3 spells CASRASARAHYGYTF. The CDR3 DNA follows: TGTGCCAGCAGAGCCTCCGCCAGGGCCCACTATGGCTACACCTTC.

The CDR3 nucleotides read TGTGCCAGTAGTACGCCGGGACAGGGGGCCTACGGCTACACCTTC. Residues: CASSTPGQGAYGYTF. The chain has TRBV19 and TRBJ1-2; 12 bases align to TRBD1. After removal of 4 bases from V and 8 bases from J, the junction contained 8 bases not matched to a gene. The germline V gene has CDR1 LNHDA and CDR2 SQIVND (reference sequence). CDR3 size: 15 residues.